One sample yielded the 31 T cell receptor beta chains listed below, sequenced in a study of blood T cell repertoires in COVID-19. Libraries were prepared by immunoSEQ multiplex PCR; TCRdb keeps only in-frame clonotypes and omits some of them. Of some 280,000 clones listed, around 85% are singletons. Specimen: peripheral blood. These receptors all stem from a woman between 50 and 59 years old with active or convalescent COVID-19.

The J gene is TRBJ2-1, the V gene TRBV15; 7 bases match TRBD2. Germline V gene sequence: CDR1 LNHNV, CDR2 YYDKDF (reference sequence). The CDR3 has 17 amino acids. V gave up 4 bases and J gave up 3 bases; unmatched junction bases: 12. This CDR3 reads CATSIGEAGAGYNEQFF. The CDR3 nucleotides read TGTGCCACCAGCATTGGAGAGGCGGGAGCCGGCTACAATGAGCAGTTCTTC.

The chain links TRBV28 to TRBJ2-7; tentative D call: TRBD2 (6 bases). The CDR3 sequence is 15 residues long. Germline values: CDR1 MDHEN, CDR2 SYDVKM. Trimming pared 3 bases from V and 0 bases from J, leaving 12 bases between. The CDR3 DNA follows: TGTGCCAGCAGTTTCCCCGGGGGAAGCTCCTACGAGCAGTACTTC. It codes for CASSFPGGSSYEQYF.

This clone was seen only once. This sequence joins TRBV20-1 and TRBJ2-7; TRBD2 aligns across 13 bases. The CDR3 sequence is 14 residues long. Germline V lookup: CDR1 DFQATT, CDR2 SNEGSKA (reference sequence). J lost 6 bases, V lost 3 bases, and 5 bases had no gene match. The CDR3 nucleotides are TGCAGTGCTAGTGCACTAGCGGGAGGGGGCGAGCAGTACTTC. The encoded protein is CSASALAGGGEQYF.

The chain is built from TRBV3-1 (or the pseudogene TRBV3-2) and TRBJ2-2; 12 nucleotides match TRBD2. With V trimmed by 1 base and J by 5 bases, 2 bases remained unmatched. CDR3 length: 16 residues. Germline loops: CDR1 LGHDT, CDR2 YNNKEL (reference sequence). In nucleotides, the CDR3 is TGTGCCAGCAGCCAAGGACTAGCGGGAGTTACCGGGGAGCTGTTTTTT. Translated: CASSQGLAGVTGELFF.

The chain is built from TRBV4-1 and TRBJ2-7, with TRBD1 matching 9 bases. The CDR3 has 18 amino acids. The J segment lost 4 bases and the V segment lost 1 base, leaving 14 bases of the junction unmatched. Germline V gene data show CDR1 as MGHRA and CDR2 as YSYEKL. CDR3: CASSQVLTSWGQGYEQYF. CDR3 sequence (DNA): TGCGCCAGCAGCCAAGTTCTTACCTCCTGGGGACAGGGTTACGAGCAGTACTTC.

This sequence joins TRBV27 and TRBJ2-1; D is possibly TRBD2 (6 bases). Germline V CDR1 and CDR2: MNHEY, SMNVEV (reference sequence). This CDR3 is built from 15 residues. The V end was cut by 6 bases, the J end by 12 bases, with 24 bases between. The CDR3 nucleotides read TGTGCCAGCAGCACCGGGACTTTAGTAGGAAGAGGGCAGTTCTTC. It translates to CASSTGTLVGRGQFF.

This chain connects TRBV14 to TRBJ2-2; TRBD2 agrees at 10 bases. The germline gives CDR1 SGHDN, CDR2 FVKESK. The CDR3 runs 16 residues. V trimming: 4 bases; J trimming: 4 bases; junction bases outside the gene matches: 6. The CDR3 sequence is CASSRASGSVTGELFF. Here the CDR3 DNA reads TGTGCCAGCAGCCGAGCTAGCGGGAGTGTCACCGGGGAGCTGTTTTTT.

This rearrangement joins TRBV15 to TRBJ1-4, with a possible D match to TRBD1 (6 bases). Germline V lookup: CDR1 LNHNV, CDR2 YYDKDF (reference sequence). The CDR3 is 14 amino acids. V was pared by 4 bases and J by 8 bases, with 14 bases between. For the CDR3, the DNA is TGTGCCACCAGCAATGGGGAGGGGGGCGAAAAACTGTTTTTT. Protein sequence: CATSNGEGGEKLFF.

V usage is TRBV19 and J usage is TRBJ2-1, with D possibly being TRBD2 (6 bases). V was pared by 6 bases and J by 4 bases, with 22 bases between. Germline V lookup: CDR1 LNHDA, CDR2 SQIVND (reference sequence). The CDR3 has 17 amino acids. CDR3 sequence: CASREGYSGLGYNEQFF. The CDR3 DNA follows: TGTGCCAGTAGGGAGGGATATAGCGGTTTGGGATACAATGAGCAGTTCTTC.

CDR3 loop: CASSFVDRPNSPLHF. DNA for the CDR3: TGTGCCAGCAGTTTCGTGGACAGACCTAATTCACCCCTCCACTTT. The V and J genes are TRBV27 and TRBJ1-6; TRBD1 might be the D (6 bases). Trimming removed 3 bases from V and 6 bases from J, with 12 bases in between. The CDR3 spans 15 residues. Germline V gene lookup returns CDR1 MNHEY and CDR2 SMNVEV (reference sequence).

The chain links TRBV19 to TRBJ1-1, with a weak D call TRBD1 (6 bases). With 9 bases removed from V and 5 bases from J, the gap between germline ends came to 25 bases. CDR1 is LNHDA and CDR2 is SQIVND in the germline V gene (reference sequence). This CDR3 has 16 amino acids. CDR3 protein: CASIGPGAEGGTEAFF. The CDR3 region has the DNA TGTGCCAGCATTGGACCGGGGGCCGAGGGGGGGACTGAAGCTTTCTTT.

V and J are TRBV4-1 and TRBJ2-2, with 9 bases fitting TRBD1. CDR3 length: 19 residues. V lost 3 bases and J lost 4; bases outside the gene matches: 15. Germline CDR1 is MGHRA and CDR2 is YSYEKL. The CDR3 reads CASSHISNRGLDFTGELFF. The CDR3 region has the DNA TGCGCCAGCAGCCACATTTCTAACAGGGGGCTAGATTTCACCGGGGAGCTGTTTTTT.

The DNA for the CDR3 is TGTGCCAGCAGGGGGACCGGGACAGGGGGCTCTGAAGCTTTCTTT. Its translation is CASRGTGTGGSEAFF. The gene calls are TRBV11-1 and TRBJ1-1, with TRBD1 matching over 12 bases. Losses at the gene ends were 6 bases for V and 6 bases for J; bases not matched to a gene: 8. CDR3 length equals 15 residues. Germline V gene data show CDR1 as SGHAT and CDR2 as FQDESV (reference sequence).

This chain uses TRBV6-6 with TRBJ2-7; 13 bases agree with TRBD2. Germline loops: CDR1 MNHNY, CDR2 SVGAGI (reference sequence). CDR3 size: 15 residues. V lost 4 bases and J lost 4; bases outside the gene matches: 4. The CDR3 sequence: CASSWTSGSKYEQYF. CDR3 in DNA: TGTGCCAGCAGTTGGACTAGCGGGAGTAAATACGAGCAGTACTTC.

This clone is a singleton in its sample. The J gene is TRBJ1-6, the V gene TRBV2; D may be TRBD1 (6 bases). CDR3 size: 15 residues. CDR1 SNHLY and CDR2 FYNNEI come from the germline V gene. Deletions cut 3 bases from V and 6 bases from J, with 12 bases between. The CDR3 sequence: CASSDMAGANSPLHF. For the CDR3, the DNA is TGTGCCAGCAGTGACATGGCAGGGGCTAATTCACCCCTCCACTTT.

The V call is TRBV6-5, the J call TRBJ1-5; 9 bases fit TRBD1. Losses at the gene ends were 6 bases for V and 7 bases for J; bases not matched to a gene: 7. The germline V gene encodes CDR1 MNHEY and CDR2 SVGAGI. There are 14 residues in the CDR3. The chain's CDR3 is CASRMTGGGQPQHF. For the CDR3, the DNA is TGTGCCAGCAGAATGACAGGGGGGGGCCAGCCCCAGCATTTT.

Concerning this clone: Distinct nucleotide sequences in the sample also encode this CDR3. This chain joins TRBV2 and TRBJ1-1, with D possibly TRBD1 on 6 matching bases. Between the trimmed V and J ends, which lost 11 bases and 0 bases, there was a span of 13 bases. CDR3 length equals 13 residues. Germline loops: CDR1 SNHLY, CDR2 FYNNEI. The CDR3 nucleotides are TGTGCCGGAAAAGGACAGATGAACACTGAAGCTTTCTTT. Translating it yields CAGKGQMNTEAFF. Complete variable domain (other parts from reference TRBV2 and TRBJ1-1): EPEVTQTPSHQVTQMGQEVILRCVPISNHLYFYWYRQILGQKVEFLVSFYNNEISEKSEIFDDQFSVERPDGSNFTLKIRSTKLEDSAMYFCAGKGQMNTEAFFGQGTRLTVV.

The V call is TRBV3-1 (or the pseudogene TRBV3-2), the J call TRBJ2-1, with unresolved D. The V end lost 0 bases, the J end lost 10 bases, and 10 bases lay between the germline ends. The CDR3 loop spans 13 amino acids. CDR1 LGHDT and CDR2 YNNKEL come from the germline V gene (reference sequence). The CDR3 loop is CASSQDGRAEQFF. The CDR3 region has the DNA TGTGCCAGCAGCCAAGATGGGCGCGCGGAGCAGTTCTTC.

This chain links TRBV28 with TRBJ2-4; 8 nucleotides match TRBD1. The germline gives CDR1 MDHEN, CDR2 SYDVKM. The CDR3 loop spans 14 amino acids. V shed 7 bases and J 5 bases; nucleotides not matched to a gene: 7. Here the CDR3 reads CASIPGGRENIQYF. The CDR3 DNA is TGTGCCAGCATCCCAGGGGGCAGAGAAAACATTCAGTACTTC. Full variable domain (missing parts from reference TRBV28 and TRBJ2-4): DVKVTQSSRYLVKRTGEKVFLECVQDMDHENMFWYRQDPGLGLRLIYFSYDVKMKEKGDIPEGYSVSREKKERFSLILESASTNQTSMYLCASIPGGRENIQYFGAGTRLSVL.

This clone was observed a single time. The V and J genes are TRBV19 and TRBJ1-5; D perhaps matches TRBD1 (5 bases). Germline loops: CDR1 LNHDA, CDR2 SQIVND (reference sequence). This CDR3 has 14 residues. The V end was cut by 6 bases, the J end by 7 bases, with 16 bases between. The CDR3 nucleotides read TGTGCCAGTAGCACTTTGGCAGGGTGGCAGCCCCAGCATTTT. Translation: CASSTLAGWQPQHF.

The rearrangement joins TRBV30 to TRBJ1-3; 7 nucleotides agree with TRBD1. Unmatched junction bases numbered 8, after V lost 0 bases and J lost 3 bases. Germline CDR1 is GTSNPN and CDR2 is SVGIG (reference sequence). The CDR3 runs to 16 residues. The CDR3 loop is CAWSVGLDRDGNTIYF. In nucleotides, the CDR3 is TGTGCCTGGAGTGTGGGGCTTGACAGGGATGGAAACACCATATATTTT.

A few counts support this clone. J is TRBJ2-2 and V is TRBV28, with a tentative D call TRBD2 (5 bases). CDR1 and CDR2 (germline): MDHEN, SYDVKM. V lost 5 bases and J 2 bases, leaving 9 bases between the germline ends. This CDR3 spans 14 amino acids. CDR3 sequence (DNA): TGTGCCAGCAGTCGGACTTCCAACACCGGGGAGCTGTTTTTT. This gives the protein CASSRTSNTGELFF.

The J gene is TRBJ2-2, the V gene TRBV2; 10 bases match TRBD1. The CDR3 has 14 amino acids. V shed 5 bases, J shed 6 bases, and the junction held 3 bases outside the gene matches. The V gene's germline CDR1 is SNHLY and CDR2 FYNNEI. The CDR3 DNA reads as TGTGCCAGCAGTTTTGGACAGGGGGCCGGGGAGCTGTTTTTT. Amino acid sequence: CASSFGQGAGELFF.

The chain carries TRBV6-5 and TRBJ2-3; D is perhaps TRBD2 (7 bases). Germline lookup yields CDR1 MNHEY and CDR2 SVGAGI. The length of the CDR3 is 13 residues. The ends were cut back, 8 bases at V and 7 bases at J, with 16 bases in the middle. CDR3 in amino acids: CASRQGTTNTQYF. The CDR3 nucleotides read TGTGCCAGCCGCCAGGGGACTACGAATACGCAGTATTTT.

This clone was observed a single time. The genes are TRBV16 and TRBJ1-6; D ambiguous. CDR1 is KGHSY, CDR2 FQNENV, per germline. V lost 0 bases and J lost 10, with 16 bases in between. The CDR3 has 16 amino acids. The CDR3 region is CASSQSMGGFGSPLHF. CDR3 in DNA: TGTGCCAGCAGCCAATCGATGGGAGGGTTCGGCTCACCCCTCCACTTT.

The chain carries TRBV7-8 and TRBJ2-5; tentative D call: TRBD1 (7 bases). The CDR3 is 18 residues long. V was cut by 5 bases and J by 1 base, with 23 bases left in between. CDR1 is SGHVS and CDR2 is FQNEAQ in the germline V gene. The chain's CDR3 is CASSPRWRGLRSQETQYF. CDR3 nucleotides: TGTGCCAGCAGCCCAAGATGGAGGGGGCTACGGTCCCAAGAGACCCAGTACTTC.

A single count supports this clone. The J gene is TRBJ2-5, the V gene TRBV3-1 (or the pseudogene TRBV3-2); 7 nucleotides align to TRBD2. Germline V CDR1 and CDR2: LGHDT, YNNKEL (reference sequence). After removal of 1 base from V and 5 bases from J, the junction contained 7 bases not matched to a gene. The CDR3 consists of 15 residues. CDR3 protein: CASSQARGGGETQYF. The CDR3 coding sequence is TGTGCCAGCAGCCAAGCTCGCGGGGGAGGGGAGACCCAGTACTTC.

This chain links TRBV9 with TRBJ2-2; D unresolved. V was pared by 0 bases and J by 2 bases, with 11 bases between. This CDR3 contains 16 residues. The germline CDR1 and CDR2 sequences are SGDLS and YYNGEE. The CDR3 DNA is TGTGCCAGCAGCGTAGCTCCAGGTATCAACACCGGGGAGCTGTTTTTT. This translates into CASSVAPGINTGELFF.

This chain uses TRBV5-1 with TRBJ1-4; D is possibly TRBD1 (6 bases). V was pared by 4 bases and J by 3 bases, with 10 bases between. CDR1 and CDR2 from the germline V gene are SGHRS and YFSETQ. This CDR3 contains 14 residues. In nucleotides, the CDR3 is TGCGCCAGCAGCCAACAGGGACCTAATGAAAAACTGTTTTTT. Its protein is CASSQQGPNEKLFF.

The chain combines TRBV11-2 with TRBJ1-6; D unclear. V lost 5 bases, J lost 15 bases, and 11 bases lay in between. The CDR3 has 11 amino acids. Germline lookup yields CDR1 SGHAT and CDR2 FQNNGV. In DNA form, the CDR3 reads TGTGCCAGCAGCCGGAGGACCGTCCTCCACTTT. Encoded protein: CASSRRTVLHF.

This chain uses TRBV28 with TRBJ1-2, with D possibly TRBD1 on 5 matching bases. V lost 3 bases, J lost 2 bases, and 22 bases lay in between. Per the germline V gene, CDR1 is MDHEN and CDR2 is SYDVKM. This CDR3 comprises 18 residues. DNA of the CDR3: TGTGCCAGCAGTTTTATTAGGCCGGGGGTCCGTCTAAACTATGGCTACACCTTC. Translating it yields CASSFIRPGVRLNYGYTF.